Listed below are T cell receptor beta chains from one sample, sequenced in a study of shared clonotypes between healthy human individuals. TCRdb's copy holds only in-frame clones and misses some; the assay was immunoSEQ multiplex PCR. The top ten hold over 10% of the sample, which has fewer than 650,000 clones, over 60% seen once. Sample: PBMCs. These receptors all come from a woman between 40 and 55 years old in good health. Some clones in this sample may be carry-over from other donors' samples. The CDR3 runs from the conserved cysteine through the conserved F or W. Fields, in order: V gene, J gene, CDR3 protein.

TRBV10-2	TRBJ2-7	CASSRDGVSYEQYF
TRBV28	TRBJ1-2	CASSETGGWDYGYTF
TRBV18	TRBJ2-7	CASSPRAPGLAGTEQYF
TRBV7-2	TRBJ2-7	CASSSQTGLQYEQYF
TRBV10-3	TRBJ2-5	CAISGQGETQYF
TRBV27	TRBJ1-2	CASSPGQKLGGNYGYTF
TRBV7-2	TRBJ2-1	CASSLGPSNEQFF
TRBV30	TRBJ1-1	CAWSVSMNTEAFF
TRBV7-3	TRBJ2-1	CASSLSPRDVNEQFF
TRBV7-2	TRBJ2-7	CASSPRGLASGEQYF
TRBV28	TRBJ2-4	CASSPGPRQGAAKNIQYF
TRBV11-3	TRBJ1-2	CASSQDRVLVHYGYTF
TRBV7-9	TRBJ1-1	CASSLVQGMNTEAFF
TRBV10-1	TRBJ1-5	CASSESGRIYSNQPQHF
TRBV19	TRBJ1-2	CASSLGQRRDGYTF
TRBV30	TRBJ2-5	CAWSVGETQYF
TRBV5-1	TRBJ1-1	CASSPPGQGPGTEAFF
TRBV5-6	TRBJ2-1	CASSLAQNNEQFF